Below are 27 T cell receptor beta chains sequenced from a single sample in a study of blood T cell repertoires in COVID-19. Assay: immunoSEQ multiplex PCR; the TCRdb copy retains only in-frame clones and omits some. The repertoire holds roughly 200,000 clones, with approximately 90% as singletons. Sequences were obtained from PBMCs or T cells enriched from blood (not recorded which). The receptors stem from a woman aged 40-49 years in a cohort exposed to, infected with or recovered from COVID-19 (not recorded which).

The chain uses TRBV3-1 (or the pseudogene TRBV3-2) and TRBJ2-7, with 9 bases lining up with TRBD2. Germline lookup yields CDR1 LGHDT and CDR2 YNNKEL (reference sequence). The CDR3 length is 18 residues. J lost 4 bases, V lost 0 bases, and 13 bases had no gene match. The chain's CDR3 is CASSQDVVAGARSYEQYF. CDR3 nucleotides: TGTGCCAGCAGCCAAGATGTGGTAGCGGGAGCCCGAAGTTACGAGCAGTACTTC.

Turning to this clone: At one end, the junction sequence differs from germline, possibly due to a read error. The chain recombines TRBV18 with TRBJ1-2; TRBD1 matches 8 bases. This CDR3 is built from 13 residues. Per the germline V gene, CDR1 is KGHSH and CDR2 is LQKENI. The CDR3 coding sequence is TGTGCCAGCTCACCGGGACAGGACTACGGCTACACCTTC. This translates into CASSPGQDYGYTF. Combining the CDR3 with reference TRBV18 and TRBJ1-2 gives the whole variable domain NAGVMQNPRHLVRRRGQEARLRCSPMKGHSHVYWYRQLPEEGLKFMVYLQKENIIDESGMPKERFSAEFPKEGPSILRIQQVVRGDSAAYFCASSPGQDYGYTFGSGTRLTVV.

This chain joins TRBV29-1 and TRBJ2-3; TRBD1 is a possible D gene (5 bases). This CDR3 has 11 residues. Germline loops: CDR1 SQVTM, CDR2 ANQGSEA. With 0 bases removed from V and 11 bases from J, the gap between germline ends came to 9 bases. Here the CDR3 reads CSVEDRQGQYF. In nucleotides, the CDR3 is TGCAGCGTTGAAGATCGGCAGGGGCAGTATTTT.

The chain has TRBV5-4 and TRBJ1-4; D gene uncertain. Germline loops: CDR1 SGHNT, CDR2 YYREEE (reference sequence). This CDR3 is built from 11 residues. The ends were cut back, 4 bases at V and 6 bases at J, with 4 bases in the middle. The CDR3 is CASSRDEKLFF. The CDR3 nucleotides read TGTGCCAGCAGCCGAGATGAAAAACTGTTTTTT.

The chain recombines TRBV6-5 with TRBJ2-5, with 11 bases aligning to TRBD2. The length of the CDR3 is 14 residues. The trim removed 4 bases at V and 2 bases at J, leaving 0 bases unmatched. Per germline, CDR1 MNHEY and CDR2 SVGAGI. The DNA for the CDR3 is TGTGCCAGCAGTTGGACTAGCGGGCAAGAGACCCAGTACTTC. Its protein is CASSWTSGQETQYF.

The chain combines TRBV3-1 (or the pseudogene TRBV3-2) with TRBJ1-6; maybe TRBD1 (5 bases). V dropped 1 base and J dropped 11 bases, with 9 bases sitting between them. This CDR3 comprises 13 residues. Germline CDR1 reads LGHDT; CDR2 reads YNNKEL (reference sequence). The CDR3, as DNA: TGTGCCAGCAGCCAAGGAAGGGGAACACCCCTCCACTTT. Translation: CASSQGRGTPLHF.

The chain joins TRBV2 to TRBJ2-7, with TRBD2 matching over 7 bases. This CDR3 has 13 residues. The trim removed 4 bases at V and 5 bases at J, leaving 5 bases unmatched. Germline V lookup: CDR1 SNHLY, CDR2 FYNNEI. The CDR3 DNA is TGTGCCAGCAGTGTCCCTGGGAGGGACGAGCAGTACTTC. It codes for CASSVPGRDEQYF.

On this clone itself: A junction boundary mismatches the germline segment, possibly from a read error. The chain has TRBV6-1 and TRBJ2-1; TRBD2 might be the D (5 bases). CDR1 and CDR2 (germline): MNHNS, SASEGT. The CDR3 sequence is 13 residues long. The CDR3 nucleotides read TGTGCCAGCAGTGAAGCTCAGGACTGGGGAAAAGTCTTC. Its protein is CASSEAQDWGKVF.

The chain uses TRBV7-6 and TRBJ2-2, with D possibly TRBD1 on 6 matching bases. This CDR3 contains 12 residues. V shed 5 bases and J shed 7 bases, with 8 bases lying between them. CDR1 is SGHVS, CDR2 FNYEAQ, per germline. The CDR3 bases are TGTGCCAGCAGCCCGGACAGCGGGGAGCTGTTTTTT. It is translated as CASSPDSGELFF.

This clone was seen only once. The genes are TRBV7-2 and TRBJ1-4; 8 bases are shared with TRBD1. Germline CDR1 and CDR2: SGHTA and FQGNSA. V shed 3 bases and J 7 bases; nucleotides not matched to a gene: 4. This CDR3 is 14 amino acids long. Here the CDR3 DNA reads TGTGCCAGCAGCTTTGACAGGGGCGGTGAAAAACTGTTTTTT. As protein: CASSFDRGGEKLFF.

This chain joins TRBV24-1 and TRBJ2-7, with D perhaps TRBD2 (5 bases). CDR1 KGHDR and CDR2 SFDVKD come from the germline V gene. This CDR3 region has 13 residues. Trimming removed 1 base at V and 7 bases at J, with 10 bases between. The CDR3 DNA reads TGTGCCACCAGTGATTTAGACCCGGGGGAGCAGTACTTC. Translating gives CATSDLDPGEQYF.

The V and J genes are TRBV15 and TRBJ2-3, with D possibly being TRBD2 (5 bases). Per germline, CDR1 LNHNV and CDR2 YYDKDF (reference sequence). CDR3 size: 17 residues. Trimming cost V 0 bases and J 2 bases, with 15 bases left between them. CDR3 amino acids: CATSRDFGRGYTDTQYF. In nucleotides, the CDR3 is TGTGCCACCAGCAGAGATTTCGGTAGAGGGTACACAGATACGCAGTATTTT.

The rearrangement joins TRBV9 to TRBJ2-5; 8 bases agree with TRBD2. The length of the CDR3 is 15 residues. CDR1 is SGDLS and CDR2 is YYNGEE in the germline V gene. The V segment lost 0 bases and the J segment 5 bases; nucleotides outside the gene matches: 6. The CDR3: CASSVVRGGRETQYF. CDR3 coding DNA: TGTGCCAGCAGCGTAGTACGGGGGGGCCGTGAGACCCAGTACTTC.

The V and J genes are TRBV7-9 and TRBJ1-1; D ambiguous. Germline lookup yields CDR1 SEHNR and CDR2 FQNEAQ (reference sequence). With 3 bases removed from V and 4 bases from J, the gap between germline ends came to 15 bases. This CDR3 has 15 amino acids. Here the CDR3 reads CASSFPEGTSTEAFF. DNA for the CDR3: TGTGCCAGCAGCTTTCCGGAGGGAACTAGCACTGAAGCTTTCTTT.

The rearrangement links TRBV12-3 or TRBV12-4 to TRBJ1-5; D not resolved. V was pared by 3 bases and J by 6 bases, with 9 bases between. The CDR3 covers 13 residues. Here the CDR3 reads CASSLNSRQPQHF. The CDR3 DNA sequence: TGTGCCAGCAGTTTGAATTCGCGTCAGCCCCAGCATTTT.

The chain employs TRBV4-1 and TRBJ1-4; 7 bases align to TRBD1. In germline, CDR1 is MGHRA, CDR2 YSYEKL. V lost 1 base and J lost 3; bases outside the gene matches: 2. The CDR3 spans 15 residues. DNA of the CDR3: TGCGCCAGCAGCCAAGGCCAGGGGGCTAATGAAAAACTGTTTTTT. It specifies CASSQGQGANEKLFF.

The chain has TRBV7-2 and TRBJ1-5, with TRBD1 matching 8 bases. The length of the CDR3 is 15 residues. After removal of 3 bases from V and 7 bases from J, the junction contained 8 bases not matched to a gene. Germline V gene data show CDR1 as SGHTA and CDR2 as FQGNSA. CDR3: CASSLTGAASQPQHF. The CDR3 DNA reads TGTGCCAGCAGCTTGACAGGGGCGGCTAGCCAGCCCCAGCATTTT.

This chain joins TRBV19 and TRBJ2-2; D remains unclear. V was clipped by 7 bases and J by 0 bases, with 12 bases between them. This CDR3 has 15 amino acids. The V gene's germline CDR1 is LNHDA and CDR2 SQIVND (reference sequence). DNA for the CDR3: TGTGCCAGTACAATGGGCACGACGAACACCGGGGAGCTGTTTTTT. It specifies CASTMGTTNTGELFF.

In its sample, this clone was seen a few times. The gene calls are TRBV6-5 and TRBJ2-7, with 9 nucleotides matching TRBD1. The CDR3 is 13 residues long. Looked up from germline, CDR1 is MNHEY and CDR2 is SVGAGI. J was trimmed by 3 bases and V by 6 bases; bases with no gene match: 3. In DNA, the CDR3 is TGTGCCAGCAGGACAGGGGGACACTACGAGCAGTACTTC. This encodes CASRTGGHYEQYF.

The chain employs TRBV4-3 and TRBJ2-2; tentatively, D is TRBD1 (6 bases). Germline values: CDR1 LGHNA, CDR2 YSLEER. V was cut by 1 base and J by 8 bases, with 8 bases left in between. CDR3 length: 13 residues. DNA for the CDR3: TGCGCCAGCAGCCAAGGGGGGCCGGGGGAGCTGTTTTTT. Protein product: CASSQGGPGELFF.

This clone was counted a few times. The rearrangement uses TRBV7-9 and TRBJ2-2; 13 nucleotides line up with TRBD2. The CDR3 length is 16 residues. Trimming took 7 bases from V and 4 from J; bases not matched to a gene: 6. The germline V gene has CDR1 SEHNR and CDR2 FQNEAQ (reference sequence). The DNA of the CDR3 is TGTGCCAGCATCCGGACTAGCGGGAGAGGCACCGGGGAGCTGTTTTTT. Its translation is CASIRTSGRGTGELFF.

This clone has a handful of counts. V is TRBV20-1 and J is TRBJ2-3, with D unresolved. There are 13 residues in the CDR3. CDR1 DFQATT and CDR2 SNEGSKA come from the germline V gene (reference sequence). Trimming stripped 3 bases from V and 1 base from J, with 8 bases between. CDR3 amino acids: CSASRSGTDTQYF. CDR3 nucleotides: TGCAGTGCTAGTAGGAGCGGCACAGATACGCAGTATTTT.

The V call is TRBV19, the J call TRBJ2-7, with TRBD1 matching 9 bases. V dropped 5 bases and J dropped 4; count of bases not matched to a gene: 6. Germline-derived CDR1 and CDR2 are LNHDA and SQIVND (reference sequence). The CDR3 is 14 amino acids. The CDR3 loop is CASSAGTGLYEQYF. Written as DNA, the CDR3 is TGTGCCAGTAGTGCCGGGACAGGGTTATACGAGCAGTACTTC.

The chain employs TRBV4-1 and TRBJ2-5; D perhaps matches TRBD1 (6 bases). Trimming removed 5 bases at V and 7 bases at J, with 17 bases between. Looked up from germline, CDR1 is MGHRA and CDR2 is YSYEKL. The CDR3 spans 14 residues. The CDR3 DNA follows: TGCGCCAGCAGCACGAACAGGGCCCAATGGACCCAGTACTTC. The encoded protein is CASSTNRAQWTQYF.

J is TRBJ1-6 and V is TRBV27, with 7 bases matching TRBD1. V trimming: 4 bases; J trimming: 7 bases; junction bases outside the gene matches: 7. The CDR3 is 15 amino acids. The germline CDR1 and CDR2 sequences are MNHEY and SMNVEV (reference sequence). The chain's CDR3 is CASSSPGTVNSPLHF. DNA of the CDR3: TGTGCCAGCAGTTCCCCCGGGACAGTCAATTCACCCCTCCACTTT.

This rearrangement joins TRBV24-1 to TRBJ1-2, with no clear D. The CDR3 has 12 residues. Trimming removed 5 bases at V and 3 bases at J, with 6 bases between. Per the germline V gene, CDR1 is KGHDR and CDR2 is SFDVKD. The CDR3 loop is CATSGRDYGYTF. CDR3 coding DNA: TGTGCCACCAGTGGACGGGACTATGGCTACACCTTC.

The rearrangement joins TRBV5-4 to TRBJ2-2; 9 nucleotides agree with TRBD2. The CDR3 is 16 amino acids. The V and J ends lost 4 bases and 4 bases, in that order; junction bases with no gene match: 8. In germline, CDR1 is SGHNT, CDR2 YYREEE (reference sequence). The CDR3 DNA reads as TGTGCCAGCAGCCCGTATCTAGCGGGGAGCACCGGGGAGCTGTTTTTT. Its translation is CASSPYLAGSTGELFF.